In its sample, the clone carrying this T cell receptor (beta chain) was seen once. Enrollees, about 18 to 100 years old, lived in 24 US areas. The CDR3 has 16 amino acids. Trimming cost V 0 bases and J 4 bases; bases outside gene matches: 7. Germline values: CDR1 SGHNT, CDR2 YYREEE (reference sequence). Method: immunoSEQ multiplex PCR; TCRdb's copy keeps in-frame clones and lacks some. The table lists 200,000 to 250,000 clones, roughly nine tenths of them singletons. The sample originates from a study of blood T cell repertoires in COVID-19. Overall study context: Two negative PCRs, clearance, or symptom resolution characterized the recovered Cohort 3 donors. The analysed material was cDNA or gDNA that came from T cells, B-cell-depleted T cells, or PBMCs. The United States, Italy and Spain supplied acute and convalescent COVID-19 samples.

The J gene is TRBJ2-5, the V gene TRBV5-4; 9 positions agree with TRBD1. The TCR comes from a woman between 50 and 59 years old in a cohort exposed to, infected with or recovered from COVID-19 (not recorded which). Sequencing used PBMCs or T cells enriched from blood (not recorded which). The CDR3 nucleotides read TGTGCCAGCAGCTTGGGAGGGACAGGGAGGCCAGAGACCCAGTACTTC. It translates to CASSLGGTGRPETQYF.